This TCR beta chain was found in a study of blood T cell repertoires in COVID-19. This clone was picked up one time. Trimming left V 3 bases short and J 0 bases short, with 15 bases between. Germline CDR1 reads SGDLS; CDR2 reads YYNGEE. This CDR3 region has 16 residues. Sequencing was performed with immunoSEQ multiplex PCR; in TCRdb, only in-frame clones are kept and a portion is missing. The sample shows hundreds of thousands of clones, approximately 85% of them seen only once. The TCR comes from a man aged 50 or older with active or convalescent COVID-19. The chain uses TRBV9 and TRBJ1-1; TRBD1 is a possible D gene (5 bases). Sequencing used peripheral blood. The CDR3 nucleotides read TGTGCCAGCAGCGGCCCTCTAGGGGCCGTGAACACTGAAGCTTTCTTT. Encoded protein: CASSGPLGAVNTEAFF.